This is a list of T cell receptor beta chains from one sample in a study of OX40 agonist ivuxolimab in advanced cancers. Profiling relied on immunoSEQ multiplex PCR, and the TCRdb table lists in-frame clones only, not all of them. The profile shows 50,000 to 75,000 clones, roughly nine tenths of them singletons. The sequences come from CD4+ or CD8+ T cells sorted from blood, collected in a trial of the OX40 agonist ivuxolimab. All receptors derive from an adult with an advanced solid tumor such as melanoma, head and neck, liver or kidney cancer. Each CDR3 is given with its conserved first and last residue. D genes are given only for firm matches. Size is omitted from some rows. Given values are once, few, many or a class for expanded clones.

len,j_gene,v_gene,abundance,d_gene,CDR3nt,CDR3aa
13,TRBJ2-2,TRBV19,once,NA,TGTGCCAGTAGTTCAGGGCTCACCGGGGAGCTGTTTTTT,CASSSGLTGELFF
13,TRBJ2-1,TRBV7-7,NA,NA,TGTGCCAGCAGCTTAAACGTTGACAATGAGCAGTTCTTC,CASSLNVDNEQFF
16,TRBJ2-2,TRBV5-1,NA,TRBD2,TGCGCCAGCAGCCTTGGGGCTAGCGGTAACACCGGGGAGCTGTTTTTT,CASSLGASGNTGELFF
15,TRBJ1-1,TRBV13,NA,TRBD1,TGTGCCAGCAGCCCCGGGGACAGAACTAACACTGAAGCTTTCTTT,CASSPGDRTNTEAFF
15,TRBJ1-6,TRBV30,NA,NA,TGTGCCTGGAGTGTACGGGGCGGCTCAGGTTCACCCCTCCACTTT,CAWSVRGGSGSPLHF
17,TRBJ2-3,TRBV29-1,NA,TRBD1,TGCAGCGTCGCCGGGACAGCATCTCAAACTAGCACAGATACGCAGTATTTT,CSVAGTASQTSTDTQYF
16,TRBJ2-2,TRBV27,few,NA,TGTGCCAGCAGTTTATTACCCAGAGTCCCCACCGGGGAGCTGTTTTTT,CASSLLPRVPTGELFF
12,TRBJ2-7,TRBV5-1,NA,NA,TGCGCCAGCAGCTTGGAAAAGGACGAGCAGTACTTC,CASSLEKDEQYF
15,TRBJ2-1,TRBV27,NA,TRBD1,TGTGCCAGCAGCAAGGGGGCGCGTGGTCACAATGAGCAGTTCTTC,CASSKGARGHNEQFF
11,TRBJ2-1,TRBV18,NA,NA,TGTGCCAGCTCTCTCCGGGATGAGCAGTTCTTC,CASSLRDEQFF
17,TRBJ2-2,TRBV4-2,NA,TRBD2,TGTGCCAGCAGCCCCCGAGGACTAGCGGGAGCAGCCGGGGAGCTGTTTTTT,CASSPRGLAGAAGELFF
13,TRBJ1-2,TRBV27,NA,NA,TGTGCCAGCAGTTGGGACGGTCACTATGGCTACACCTTC,CASSWDGHYGYTF
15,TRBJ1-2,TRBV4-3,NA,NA,TGCGCCAGCAGCCAGGCGGACAGACCGAACTATGGCTACACCTTC,CASSQADRPNYGYTF
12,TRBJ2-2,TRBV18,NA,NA,TGTGCCAGCTCCTTAGGCACCGGGGAGCTGTTTTTT,CASSLGTGELFF
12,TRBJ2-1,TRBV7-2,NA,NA,TGTGCCAGCAGCCCCTCCCGCAATGAGCAGTTCTTC,CASSPSRNEQFF
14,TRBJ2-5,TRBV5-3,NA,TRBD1,TGTGCCAGCAGCCCCCGACAGGGGCAAGAGACCCAGTACTTC,CASSPRQGQETQYF
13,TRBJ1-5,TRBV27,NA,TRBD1,TGTGCCAGCAGTTTCGGGCCTGGGACAGCCCAGCATTTT,CASSFGPGTAQHF
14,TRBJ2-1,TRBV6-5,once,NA,TGTGCCAGCAAATACCAGGAAAGCTACAATGAGCAGTTCTTC,CASKYQESYNEQFF
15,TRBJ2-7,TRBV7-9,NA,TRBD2,TGTGCCAGCAGCTTACCCACTAGCGGCTCCTACGAGCAGTACTTC,CASSLPTSGSYEQYF
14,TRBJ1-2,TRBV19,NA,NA,TGTGCCAGTCAAGCCCTCAGGGCCTCTAAGGGCTACACCTTC,CASQALRASKGYTF